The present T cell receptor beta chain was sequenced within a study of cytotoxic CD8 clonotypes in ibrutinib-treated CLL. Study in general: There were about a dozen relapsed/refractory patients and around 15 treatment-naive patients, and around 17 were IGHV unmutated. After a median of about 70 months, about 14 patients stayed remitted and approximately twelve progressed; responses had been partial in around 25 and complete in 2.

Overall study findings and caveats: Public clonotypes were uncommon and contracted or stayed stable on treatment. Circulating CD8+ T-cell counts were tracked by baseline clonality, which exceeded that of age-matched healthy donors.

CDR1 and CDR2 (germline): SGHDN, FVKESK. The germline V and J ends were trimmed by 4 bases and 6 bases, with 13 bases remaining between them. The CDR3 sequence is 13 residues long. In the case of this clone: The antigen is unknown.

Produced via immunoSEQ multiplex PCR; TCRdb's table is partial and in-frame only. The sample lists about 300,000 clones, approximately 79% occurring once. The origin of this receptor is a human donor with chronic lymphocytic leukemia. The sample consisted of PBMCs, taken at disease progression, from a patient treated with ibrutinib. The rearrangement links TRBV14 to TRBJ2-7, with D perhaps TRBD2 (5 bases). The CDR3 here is CASSPQTRGEQYF. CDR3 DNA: TGTGCCAGCAGCCCTCAGACCCGGGGCGAGCAGTACTTC.